The present entry profiles one T cell receptor (beta chain) with its context. In this sample, this clone turned up a few times. Its antigen specificity is not known. No per-base quality is available; no much larger clone lies one base away. V loses 1 base, J loses 1 base, and the germline ends lie 11 bases apart. The CDR3 covers 16 residues, taking in both the cysteine and the phenylalanine. Of the read, only the CDR3 DNA is kept; its 48 bases are in frame from base 1. As encoded in the germline V gene, CDR1 is MNHNS while CDR2 is SASEGT. The time point label, read with the paper, signifies: cells obtained before transplantation from donor or recipient. CD3+CD4+ and CD3+CD8+ populations were FACS-sorted from unstimulated pre-transplant donor and recipient cells taken from spleen or lymph nodes. These data come from a study of graft-versus-host responses after intestinal transplantation (dated by TCRdb to about 2021). As for the study more broadly: The transplants that recipients got were multivisceral, liver-intestinal, or isolated intestinal. Donor T cell macrochimerism was defined as a peak of at least 4% donor T cells among recipient peripheral blood mononuclear cells. Alloreactive clones were identified by sequencing pre-transplant mixed lymphocyte reaction products and comparing them with unstimulated pre-transplant donor and recipient T cells. Rather than being sequenced by the commercial service, samples from a few later patients were sequenced in-house on an Illumina MiSeq and processed with MiXCR. The cohort enrolled 24 intestinal transplant recipients, one of whom was a retransplant, and a few patients without pretransplant specimens were excluded. After intestinal transplantation, graft-versus-host and host-versus-graft alloreactive T cell clones were followed in the graft, circulation and bone marrow using bulk TCR-beta CDR3 sequencing. All recipients received anti-thymocyte globulin induction followed by maintenance tacrolimus and steroids for two to four years.

To prepare the library, the immunoSEQ multiplex PCR assay was applied. For most patients, genomic DNA was isolated using the Qiagen DNeasy Blood and Tissue Kit and was shipped frozen to Adaptive Biotechnologies for TCR sequencing. High-throughput TCR-beta CDR3 sequencing of genomic DNA from most patients was performed by Adaptive Biotechnologies. The study's own analysis went as follows. TCR sequencing data for around 20 patients were retrieved from Adaptive's ImmunoSEQ software; three other patients were processed with MiXCR and VDJtools. To correct CD4 versus CD8 sorting errors, any sequence found in both subsets at a frequency ratio below 5:1 was removed. CDR3 nucleotide sequences shared between donor and recipient were removed because their origin could not be assigned. To count as alloreactive, a clone needed at least 2-fold expansion over unstimulated cells and a minimum CFSE-low frequency of 0.002% (template counts) or 0.001% (read counts). A clone was considered mappable if detected in the sequenced pre-transplant spleen, lymph node, or MLR CFSE-low populations of the donor or recipient. Cumulative frequency of alloreactive clones was calculated as a percentage of all sequences weighted by copy number. In its TCRdb copy, this immuneACCESS table keeps in-frame sequences only and misses some clones. Where compared with another copy, unresolved V genes explain less than half of these, and the others have no known cause. The V and J calls and clone size were taken over from that table, and D and trimming were inferred from the DNA. The sample contains about 94,000 clones, 90% to 95% of them found a single time. The top ten constitute 0.5% of the sample.

What the study reported, not specific to this receptor: The relatively low number and heterogeneity of intestinal transplant patients limited the conclusions. Patients with donor T cell macrochimerism had high GvH to HvG T cell clonal ratios in their allografts. GvH clones were detected in recipient bone marrow, and some of these GvH clones were observed earlier in ileal mucosa or blood, consistent with an intestinal mucosal origin. Peak levels of circulating GvH clones were associated with declines in HvG clones early after transplant.

The sequence is built from TRBV6-1 and TRBJ1-5; the D gene remains uncertain. The clonotype originates from a human donor who received an intestinal transplant. The sequencing used unstimulated CD8+ T cells sorted from spleen or lymph node cells, collected before intestinal transplant. The DNA sequence is as follows: TGTGCCAGCAGTGAAGAGAGGGTCCTCAGCAATCAGCCCCAGCATTTT. Its protein reads: CASSEERVLSNQPQHF.